This entry lists 7 T cell receptor beta chains sequenced from one sample in a study of T cell responses to AZD1222 COVID-19 vaccine. Sequencing was performed with immunoSEQ multiplex PCR; in TCRdb, only in-frame clones are kept and a portion is missing. The sample carries roughly 100,000 clones, roughly 80% recorded once. The specimen comprised peripheral blood, sampled on day 0 of AZD1222 vaccination. All receptors derive from an adult in good health.

This chain uses TRBV11-2 with TRBJ1-6; D possibly corresponds to TRBD1 (5 bases). V shed 4 bases and J shed 6 bases, with 10 bases lying between them. This CDR3 comprises 14 residues. Germline-derived CDR1 and CDR2 are SGHAT and FQNNGV. CDR3 region: CASSWGTVNSPLHF. CDR3 nucleotide sequence: TGTGCCAGCAGCTGGGGCACTGTTAATTCACCCCTCCACTTT.

This rearrangement joins TRBV12-3 or TRBV12-4 to TRBJ1-1; maybe TRBD1 (6 bases). This CDR3 has 13 residues. Trimming removed 4 bases at V and 6 bases at J, with 12 bases between. The CDR3 protein is CASSYGQLPEAFF. In DNA, the CDR3 is TGTGCCAGCAGTTATGGACAGCTCCCTGAAGCTTTCTTT.

Worth noting for this clone: An end of the junction differs from the germline gene, which may be a read error. The gene calls are TRBV7-2 and TRBJ1-5; D may be TRBD1 (5 bases). The CDR3 spans 15 residues. Germline V gene sequence: CDR1 SGHTA, CDR2 FQGNSA. CDR3 amino acids: CASSLWGRSSQPQHF. The CDR3 DNA is TGTGCCAGCAGCTTATGGGGACGTAGCAGTCAGCCCCAGCATTTT.

Note on this clone: The junction and the germline gene differ at one end; a read error may be behind it. The J gene is TRBJ2-5, the V gene TRBV14; 9 positions agree with TRBD2. Germline V lookup: CDR1 SGHDN, CDR2 FVKESK. CDR3 size: 17 residues. The DNA of the CDR3 is TGTCCCAGCAGCCAAGAAAAAGGCGGGGGGGCCATTGAGACCCAGTACTTC. Residues: CPSSQEKGGGAIETQYF.

In its sample, this clone was seen a few times. The chain carries TRBV11-3 and TRBJ2-4; possibly TRBD1 for D (5 bases). The germline V gene has CDR1 SGHNT and CDR2 YENEEA. V lost 0 bases to trimming and J lost 6 bases, with 15 bases between them. CDR3 length equals 16 residues. Here the CDR3 reads CASSLDLIGQGNIQYF. The CDR3, as DNA: TGTGCCAGCAGCTTAGATCTAATTGGGCAGGGAAACATTCAGTACTTC.

V is TRBV7-9 and J is TRBJ1-1; perhaps TRBD1 as D (6 bases). The CDR3 runs 14 residues. V was shortened by 1 base and J by 2 bases, with 8 bases between the two germline ends. Germline CDR1 and CDR2: SEHNR and FQNEAQ (reference sequence). As DNA, the CDR3 is TGTGCCAGCAGCTTAGAAGGGGGAAACACTGAAGCTTTCTTT. It encodes CASSLEGGNTEAFF.

The chain links TRBV18 to TRBJ1-4, with a tentative D call TRBD1 (6 bases). The CDR3 covers 16 residues. Germline lookup yields CDR1 KGHSH and CDR2 LQKENI. The ends were cut back, 0 bases at V and 0 bases at J, with 8 bases in the middle. The CDR3 nucleotides read TGTGCCAGCTCACCACCCAGGGGTGCAACTAATGAAAAACTGTTTTTT. As protein: CASSPPRGATNEKLFF.